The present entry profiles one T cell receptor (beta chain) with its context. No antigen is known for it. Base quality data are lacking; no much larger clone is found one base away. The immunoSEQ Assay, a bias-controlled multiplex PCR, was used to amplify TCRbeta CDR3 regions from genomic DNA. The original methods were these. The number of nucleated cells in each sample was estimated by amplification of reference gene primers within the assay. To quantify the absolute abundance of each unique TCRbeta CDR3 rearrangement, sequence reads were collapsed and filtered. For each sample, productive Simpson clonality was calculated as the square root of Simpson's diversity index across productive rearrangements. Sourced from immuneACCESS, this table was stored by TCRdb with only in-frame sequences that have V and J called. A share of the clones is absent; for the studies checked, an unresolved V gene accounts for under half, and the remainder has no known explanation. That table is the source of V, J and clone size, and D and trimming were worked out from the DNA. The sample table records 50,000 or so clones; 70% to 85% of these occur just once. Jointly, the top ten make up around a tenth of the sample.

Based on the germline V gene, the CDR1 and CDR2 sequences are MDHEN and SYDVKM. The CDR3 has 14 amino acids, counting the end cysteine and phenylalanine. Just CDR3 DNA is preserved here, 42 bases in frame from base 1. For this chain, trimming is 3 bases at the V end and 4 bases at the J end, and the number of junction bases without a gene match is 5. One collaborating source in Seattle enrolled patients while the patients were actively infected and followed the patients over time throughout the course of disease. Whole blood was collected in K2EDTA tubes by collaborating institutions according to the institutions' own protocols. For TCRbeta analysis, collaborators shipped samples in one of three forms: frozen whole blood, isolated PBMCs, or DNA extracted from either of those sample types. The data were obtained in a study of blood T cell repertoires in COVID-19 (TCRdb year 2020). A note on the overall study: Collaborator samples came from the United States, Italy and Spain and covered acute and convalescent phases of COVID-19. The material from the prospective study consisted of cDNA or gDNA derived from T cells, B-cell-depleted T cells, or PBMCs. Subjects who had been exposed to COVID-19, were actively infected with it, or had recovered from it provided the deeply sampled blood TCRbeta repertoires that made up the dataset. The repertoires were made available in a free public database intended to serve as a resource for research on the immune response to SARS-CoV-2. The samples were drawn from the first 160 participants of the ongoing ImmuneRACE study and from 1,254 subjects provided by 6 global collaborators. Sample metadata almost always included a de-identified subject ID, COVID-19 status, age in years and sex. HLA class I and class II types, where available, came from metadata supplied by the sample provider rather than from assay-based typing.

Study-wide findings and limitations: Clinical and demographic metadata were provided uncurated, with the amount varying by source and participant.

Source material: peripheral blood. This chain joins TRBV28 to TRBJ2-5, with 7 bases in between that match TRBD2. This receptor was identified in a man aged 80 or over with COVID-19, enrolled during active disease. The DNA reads TGTGCCAGCAGTTTGGGTGGGGGGGGAGAGACCCAGTACTTC. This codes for CASSLGGGGETQYF.